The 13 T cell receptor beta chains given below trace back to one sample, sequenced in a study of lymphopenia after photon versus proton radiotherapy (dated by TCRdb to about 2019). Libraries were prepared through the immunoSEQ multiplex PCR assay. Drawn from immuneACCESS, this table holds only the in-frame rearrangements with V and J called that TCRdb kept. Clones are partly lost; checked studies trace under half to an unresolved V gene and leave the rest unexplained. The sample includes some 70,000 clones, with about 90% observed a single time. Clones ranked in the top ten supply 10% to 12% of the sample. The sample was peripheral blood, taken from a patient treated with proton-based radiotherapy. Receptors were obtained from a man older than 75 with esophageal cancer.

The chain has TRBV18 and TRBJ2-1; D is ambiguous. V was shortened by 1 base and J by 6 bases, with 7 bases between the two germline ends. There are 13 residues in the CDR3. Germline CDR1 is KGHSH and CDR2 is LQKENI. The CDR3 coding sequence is TGTGCCAGCTCACCACTTAGGAGCAATGAGCAGTTCTTC. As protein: CASSPLRSNEQFF.

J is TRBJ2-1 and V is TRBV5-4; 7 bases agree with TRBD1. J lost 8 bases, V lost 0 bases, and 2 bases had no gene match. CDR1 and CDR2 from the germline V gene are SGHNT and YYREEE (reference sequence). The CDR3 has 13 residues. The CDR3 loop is CASSLGGTDEQFF. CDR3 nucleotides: TGTGCCAGCAGCTTGGGGGGGACAGATGAGCAGTTCTTC.

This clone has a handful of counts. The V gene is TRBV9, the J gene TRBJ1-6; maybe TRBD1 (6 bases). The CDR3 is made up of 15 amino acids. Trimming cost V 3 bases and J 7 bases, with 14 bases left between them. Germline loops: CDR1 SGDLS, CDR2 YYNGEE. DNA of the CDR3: TGTGCCAGCAGCGGACTAGGACAGACCAATTCACCCCTCCACTTT. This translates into CASSGLGQTNSPLHF.

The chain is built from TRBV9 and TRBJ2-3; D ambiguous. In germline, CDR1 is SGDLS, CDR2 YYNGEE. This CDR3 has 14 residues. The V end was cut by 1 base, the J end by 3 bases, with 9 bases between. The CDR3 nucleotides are TGTGCCAGCAGCGTATCATGGTATACAGATACGCAGTATTTT. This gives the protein CASSVSWYTDTQYF.

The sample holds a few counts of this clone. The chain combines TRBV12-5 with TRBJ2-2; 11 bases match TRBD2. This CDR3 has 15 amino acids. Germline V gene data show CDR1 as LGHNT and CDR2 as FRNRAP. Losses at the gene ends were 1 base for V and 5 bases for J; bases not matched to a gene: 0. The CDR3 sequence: CASGLGLAGTGELFF. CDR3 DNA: TGTGCTAGTGGTTTGGGACTAGCGGGGACCGGGGAGCTGTTTTTT.

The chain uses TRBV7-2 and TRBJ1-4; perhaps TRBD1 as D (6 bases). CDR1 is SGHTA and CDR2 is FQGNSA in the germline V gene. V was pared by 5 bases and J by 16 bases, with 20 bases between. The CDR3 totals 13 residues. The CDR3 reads CASSLEAGRGTFF. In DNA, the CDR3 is TGTGCCAGCAGCCTAGAAGCGGGTAGGGGGACGTTTTTT.

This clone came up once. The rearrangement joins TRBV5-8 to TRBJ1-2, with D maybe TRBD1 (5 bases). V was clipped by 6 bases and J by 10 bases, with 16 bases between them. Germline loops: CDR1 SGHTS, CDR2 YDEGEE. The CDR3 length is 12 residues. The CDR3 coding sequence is TGTGCCAGCACCAATTCAGGGTACGCCTACACCTTC. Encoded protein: CASTNSGYAYTF.

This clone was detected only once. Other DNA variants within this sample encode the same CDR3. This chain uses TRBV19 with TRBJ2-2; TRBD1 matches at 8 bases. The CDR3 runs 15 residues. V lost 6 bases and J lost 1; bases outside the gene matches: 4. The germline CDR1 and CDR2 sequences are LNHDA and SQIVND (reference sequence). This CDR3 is CASRRGTGNTGELFF. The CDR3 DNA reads TGTGCCAGTAGGAGGGGGACAGGGAACACCGGGGAGCTGTTTTTT.

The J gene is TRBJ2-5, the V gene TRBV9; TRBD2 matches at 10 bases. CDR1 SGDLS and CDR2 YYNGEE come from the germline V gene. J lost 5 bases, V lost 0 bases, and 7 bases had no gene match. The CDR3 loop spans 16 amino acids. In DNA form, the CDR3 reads TGTGCCAGCAGCGTAGAGTTAGCGGGGGGCCCGGAGACCCAGTACTTC. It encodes CASSVELAGGPETQYF.

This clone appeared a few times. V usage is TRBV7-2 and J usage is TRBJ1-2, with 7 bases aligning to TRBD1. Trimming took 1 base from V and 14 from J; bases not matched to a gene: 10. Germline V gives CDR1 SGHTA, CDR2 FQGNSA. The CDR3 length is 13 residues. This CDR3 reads CASSLEDRTVPTF. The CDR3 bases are TGTGCCAGCAGCTTAGAGGACAGGACCGTCCCTACCTTC.

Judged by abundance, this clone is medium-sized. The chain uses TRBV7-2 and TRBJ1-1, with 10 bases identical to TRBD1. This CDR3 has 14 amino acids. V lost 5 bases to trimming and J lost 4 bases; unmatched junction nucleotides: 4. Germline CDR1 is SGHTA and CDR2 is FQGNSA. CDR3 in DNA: TGTGCCAGCAGCAACCGGGACAGGGGCACTGAAGCTTTCTTT. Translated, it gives CASSNRDRGTEAFF.

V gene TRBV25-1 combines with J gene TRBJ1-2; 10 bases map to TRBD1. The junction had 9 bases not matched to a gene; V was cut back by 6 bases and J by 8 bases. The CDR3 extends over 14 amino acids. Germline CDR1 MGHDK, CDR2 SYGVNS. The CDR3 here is CASRGTGDFGGYTF. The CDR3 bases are TGTGCCAGCAGGGGGACAGGGGATTTCGGCGGCTACACCTTC.

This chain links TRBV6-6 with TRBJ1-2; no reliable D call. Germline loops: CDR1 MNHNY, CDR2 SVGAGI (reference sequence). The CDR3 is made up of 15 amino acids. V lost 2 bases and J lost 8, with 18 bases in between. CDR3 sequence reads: CASSYDYTGSQGYTF. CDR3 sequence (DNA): TGTGCCAGCAGTTACGACTATACGGGGTCTCAAGGCTACACCTTC.